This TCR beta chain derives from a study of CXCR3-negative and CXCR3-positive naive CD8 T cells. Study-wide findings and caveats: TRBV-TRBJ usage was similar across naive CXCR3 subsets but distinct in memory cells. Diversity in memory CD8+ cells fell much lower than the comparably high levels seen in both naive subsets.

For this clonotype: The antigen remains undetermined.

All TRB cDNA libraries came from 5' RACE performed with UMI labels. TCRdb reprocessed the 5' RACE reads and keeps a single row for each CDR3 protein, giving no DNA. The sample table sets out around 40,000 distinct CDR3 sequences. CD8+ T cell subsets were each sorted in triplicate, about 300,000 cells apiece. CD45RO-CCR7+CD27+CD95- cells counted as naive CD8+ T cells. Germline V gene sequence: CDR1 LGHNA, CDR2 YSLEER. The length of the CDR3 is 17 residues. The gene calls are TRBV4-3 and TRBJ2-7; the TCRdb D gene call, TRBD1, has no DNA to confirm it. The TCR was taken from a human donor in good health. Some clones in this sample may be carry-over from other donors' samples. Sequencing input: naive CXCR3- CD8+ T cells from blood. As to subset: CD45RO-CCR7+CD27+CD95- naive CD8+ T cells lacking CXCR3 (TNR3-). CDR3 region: CASSHTSSGTGAHEQYF.